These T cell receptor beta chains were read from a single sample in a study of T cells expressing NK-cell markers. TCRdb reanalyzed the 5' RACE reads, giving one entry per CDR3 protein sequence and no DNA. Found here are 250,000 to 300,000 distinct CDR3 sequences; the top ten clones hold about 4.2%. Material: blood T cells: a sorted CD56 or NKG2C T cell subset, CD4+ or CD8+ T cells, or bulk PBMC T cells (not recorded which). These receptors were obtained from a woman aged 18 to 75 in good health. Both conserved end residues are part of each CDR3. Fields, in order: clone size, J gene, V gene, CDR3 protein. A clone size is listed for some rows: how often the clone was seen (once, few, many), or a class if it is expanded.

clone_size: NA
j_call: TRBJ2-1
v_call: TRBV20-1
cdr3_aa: CSARARSYNEQFF

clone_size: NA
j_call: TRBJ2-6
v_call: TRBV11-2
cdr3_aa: CASSQQASGLSSGANVLTF

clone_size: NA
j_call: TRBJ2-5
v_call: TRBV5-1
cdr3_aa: CASSPGSLGETQYF

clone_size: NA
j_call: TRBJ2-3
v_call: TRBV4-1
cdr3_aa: CASSQDVQRGGRNTQYF

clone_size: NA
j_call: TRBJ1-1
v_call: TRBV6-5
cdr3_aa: CASSYYPFNTEAFF

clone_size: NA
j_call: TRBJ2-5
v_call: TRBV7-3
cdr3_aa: CASSQSWGGWETQYF

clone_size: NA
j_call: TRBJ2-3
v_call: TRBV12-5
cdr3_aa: CASGVSGDTDTQYF

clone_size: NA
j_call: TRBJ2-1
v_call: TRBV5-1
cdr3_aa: CASSFGGLAGYNEQFF

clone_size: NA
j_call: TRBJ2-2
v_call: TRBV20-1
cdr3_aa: CSARGGRGKKNTGELFF

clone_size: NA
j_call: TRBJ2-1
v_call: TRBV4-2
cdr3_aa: CASSQSGTSGSPEQFF

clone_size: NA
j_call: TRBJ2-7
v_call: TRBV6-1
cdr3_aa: CASSRPGSYEQYF

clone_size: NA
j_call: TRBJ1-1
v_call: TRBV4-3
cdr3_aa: CASSQGGLEAFF

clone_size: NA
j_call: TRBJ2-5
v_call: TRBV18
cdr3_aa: CASSPSLELHSSETQYF

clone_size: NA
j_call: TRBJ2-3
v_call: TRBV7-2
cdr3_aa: CASSPGGESTDTQYF

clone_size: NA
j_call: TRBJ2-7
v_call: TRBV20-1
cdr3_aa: CSAPTNIPYEQYF

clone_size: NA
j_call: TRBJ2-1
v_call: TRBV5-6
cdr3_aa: CASSLERVYEQFF

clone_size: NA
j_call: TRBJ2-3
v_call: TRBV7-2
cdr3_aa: CASSFVSHTQYF

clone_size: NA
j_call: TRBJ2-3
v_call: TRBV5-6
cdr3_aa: CASSPPGRGTDTQYF

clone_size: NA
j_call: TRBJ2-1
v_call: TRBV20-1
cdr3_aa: CSASRDRVYNEQFF

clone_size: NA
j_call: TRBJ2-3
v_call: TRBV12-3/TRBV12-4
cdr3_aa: CASSTDSAGAYF

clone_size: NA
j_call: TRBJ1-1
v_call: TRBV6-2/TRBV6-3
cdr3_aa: CASSYPLLRGRRTEAFF

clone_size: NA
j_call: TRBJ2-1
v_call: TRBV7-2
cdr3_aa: CASSLGPAPGNEQFF

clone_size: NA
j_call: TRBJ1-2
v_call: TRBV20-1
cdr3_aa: CSAVKSYGYTF

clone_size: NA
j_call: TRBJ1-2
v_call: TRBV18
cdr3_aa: CASSPGQEQGYGYTF

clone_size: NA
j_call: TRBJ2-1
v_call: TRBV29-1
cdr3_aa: CSVVQSSITYNEQFF

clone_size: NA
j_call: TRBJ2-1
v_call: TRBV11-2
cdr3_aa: CASSLGPNGGSYNEQFF

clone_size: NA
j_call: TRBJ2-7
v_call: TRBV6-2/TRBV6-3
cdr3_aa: CASSYTGFGSAGRSDEQYF

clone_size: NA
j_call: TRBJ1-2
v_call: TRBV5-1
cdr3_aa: CASSLDGDSPYGYTF

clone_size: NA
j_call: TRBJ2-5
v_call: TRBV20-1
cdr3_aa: CSASQTGKPEETQYF

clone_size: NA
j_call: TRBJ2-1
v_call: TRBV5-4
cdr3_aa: CASSLSASGSGEQFF

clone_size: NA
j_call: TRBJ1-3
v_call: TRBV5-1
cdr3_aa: CASSLALQGSLSGNTIYF

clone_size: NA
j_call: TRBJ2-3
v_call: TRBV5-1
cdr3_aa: CASSPRTDTTDTQYF

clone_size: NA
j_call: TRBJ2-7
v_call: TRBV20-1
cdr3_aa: CSARDPIGINEQYF

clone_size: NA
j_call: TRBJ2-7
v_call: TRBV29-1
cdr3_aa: CSVATPLAGGRSYEQYF

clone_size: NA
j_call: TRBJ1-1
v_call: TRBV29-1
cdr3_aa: CSVWAITEAFF

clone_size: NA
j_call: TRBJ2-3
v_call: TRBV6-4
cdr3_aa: CASSLAGGRDTQYF

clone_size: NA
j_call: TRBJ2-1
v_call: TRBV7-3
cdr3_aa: CASSLVPTAMGLDSYEQFF

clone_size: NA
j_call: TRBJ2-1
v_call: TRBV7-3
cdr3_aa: CASSLEGRATNEQFF

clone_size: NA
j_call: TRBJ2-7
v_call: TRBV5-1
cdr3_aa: CASSLGTSGRPSYEQYF

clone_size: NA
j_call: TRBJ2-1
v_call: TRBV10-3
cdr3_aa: CAIKGAGDLEYQFF

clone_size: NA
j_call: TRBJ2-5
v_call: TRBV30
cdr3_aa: CAWSGLAPLETQYF

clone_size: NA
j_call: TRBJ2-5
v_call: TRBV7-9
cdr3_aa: CASSLGRSGGQETQYF

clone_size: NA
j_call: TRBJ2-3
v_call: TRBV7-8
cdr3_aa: CASSLGQGSDTQYF

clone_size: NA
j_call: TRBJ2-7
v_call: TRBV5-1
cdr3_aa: CASSLAEYEQYF

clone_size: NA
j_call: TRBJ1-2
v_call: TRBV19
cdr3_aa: CASSARPYGYTF

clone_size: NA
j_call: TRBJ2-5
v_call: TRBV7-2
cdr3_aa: CASSQGPGETQYF

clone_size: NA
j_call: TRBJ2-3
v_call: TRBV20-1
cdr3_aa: CSARWWESNADTQYF

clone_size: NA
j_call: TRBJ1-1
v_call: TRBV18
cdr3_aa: CASSPPTGDTEAFF

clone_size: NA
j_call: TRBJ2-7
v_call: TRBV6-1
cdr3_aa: CASSPQLGASYEQYF

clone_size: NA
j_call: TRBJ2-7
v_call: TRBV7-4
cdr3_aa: CASSLPGGIYEQYF

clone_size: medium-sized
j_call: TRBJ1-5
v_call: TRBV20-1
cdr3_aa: CSVEPRTGGTNSNQPQHF

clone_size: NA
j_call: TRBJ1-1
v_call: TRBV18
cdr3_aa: CASSPGGLEAFF

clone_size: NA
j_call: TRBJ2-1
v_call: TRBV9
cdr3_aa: CASSVELAGGPRNEQFF

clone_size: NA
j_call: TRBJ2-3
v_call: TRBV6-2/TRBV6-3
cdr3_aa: CASSYPTDTQYF